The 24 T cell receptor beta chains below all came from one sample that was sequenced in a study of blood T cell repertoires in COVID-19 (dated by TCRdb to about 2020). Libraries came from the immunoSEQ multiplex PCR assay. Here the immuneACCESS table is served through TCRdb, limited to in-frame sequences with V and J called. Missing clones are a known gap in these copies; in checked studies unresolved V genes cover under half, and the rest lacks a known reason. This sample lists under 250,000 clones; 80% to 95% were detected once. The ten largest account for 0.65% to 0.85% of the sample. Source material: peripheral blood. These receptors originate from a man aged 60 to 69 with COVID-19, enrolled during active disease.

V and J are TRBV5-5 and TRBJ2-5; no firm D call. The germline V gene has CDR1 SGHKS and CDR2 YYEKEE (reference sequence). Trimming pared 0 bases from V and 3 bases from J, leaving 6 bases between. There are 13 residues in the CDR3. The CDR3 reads CASSLGREETQYF. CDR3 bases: TGTGCCAGCAGCTTGGGTCGGGAAGAGACCCAGTACTTC.

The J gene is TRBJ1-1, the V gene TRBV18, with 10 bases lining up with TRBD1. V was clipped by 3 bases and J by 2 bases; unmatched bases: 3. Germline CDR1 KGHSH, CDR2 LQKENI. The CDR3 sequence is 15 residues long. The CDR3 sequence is CASSPDRGLNTEAFF. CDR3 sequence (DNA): TGTGCCAGCTCACCCGACAGGGGGCTAAACACTGAAGCTTTCTTT.

The CDR3 loop reads CASREDRVGGSNQPQHF. CDR3 sequence (DNA): TGTGCCAGCAGGGAGGACAGGGTCGGGGGAAGCAATCAGCCCCAGCATTTT. The chain joins TRBV21-1 to TRBJ1-5; no check of the table's D call, TRBD1, against the DNA was made. TRBV21-1 is assigned pseudogene status. CDR3 size: 17 residues.

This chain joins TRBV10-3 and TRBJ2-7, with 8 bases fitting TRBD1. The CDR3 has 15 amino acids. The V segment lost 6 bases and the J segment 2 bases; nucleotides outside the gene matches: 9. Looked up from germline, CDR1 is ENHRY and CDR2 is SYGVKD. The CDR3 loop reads CAISRGQGTTYEQYF. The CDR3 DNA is TGTGCCATCAGCCGAGGACAGGGAACTACCTACGAGCAGTACTTC.

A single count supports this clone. The CDR3: CASSLPRNEQFF. The CDR3 DNA is TGTGCCAGCAGCTTACCCCGGAATGAGCAGTTCTTC. This rearrangement joins TRBV7-9 to TRBJ2-1; D not certain. V lost 2 bases and J lost 7, with 6 bases in between. Germline V gene lookup returns CDR1 SEHNR and CDR2 FQNEAQ (reference sequence). This CDR3 contains 12 residues. The full variable domain, its missing parts supplied by reference TRBV7-9 and TRBJ2-1, is DTGVSQNPRHKITKRGQNVTFRCDPISEHNRLYWYRQTLGQGPEFLTYFQNEAQLEKSRLLSDRFSAERPKGSFSTLEIQRTEQGDSAMYLCASSLPRNEQFFGPGTRLTVL.

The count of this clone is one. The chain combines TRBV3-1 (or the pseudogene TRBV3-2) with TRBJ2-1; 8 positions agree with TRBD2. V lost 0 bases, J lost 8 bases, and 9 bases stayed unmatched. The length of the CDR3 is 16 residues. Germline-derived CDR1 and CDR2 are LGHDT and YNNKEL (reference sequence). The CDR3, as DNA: TGTGCCAGCAGCCAAGATTCGGGGGGGACTGTCTATGAGCAGTTCTTC. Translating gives CASSQDSGGTVYEQFF.

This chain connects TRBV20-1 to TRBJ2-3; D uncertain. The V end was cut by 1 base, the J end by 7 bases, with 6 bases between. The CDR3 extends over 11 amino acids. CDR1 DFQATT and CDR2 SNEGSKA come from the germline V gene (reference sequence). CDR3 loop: CSARGRNTQYF. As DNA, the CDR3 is TGCAGTGCTAGAGGCAGGAATACGCAGTATTTT.

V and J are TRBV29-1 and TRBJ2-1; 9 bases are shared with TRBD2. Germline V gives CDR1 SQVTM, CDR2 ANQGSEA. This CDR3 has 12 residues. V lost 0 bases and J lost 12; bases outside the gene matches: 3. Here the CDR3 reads CSVEEGTSRQFF. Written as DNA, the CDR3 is TGCAGCGTTGAAGAGGGGACTAGCAGGCAGTTCTTC.

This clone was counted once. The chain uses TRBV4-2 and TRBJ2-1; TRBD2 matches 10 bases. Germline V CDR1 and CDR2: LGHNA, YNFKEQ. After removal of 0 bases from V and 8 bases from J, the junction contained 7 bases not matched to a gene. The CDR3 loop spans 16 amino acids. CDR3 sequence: CASSQETAGGVDEQFF. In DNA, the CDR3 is TGTGCCAGCAGCCAAGAAACAGCGGGAGGGGTCGATGAGCAGTTCTTC.

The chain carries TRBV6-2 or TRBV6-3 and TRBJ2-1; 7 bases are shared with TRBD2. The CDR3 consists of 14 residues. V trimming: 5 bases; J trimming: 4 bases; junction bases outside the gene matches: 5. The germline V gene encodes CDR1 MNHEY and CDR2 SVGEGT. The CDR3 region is CASSKGTTYNEQFF. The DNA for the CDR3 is TGTGCCAGCAGTAAAGGGACTACGTACAATGAGCAGTTCTTC.

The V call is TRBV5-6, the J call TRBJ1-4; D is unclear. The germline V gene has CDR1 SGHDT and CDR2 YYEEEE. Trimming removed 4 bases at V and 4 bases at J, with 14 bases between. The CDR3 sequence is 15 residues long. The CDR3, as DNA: TGTGCCAGCAGCCCTAGCCCGGGCGTTAATGAAAAACTGTTTTTT. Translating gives CASSPSPGVNEKLFF.

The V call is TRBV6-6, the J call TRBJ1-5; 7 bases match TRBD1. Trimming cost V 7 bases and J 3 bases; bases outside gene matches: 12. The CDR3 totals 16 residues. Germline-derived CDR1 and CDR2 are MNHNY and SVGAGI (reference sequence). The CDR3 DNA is TGTGCCAGCAATAGACAGAGACAGGGTTACAATCAGCCCCAGCATTTT. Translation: CASNRQRQGYNQPQHF.

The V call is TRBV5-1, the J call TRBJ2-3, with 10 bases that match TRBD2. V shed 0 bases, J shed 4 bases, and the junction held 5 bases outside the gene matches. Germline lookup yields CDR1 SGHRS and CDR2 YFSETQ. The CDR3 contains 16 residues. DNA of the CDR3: TGCGCCAGCAGCTTGGGTGCTAGCGGGAGTGCAGATACGCAGTATTTT. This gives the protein CASSLGASGSADTQYF.

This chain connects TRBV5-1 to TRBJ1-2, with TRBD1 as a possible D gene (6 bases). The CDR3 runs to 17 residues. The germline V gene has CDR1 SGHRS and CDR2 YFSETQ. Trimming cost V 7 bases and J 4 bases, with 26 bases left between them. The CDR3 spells CASFARGAPTSTYGYTF. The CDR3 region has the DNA TGCGCCAGCTTTGCCCGGGGGGCGCCTACCTCAACCTATGGCTACACCTTC. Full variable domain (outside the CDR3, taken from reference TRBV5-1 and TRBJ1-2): KAGVTQTPRYLIKTRGQQVTLSCSPISGHRSVSWYQQTPGQGLQFLFEYFSETQRNKGNFPGRFSGRQFSNSRSEMNVSTLELGDSALYLCASFARGAPTSTYGYTFGSGTRLTVV.

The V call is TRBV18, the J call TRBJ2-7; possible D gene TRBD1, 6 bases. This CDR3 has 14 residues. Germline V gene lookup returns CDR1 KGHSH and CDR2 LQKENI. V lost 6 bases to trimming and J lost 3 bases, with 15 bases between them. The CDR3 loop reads CASSPTGTNYEQYF. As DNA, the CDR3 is TGTGCCAGCTCGCCAACAGGGACAAACTACGAGCAGTACTTC.

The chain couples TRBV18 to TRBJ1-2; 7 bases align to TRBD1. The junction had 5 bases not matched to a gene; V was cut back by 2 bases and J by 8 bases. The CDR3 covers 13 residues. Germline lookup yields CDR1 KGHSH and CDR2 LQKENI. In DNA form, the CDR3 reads TGTGCCAGCTCACCAGACAGGGAGAGGGGCTACACCTTC. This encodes CASSPDRERGYTF.

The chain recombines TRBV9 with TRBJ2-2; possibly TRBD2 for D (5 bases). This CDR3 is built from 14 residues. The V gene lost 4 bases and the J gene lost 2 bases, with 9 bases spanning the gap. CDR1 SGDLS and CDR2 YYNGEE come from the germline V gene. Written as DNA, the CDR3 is TGTGCCAGCAGCCCCGGGATAAACACCGGGGAGCTGTTTTTT. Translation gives CASSPGINTGELFF.

CDR3 sequence (DNA): TGTGCCACCAGTGATTTTTGGCAGGGAGGGCAGTATTTT. Its translation is CATSDFWQGGQYF. The genes are TRBV24-1 and TRBJ2-3, with D maybe TRBD2 (6 bases). Germline V gene sequence: CDR1 KGHDR, CDR2 SFDVKD. The CDR3 sequence is 13 residues long. Trimming shortened V by 1 base and J by 11 bases, and 12 bases separated the two germline ends.

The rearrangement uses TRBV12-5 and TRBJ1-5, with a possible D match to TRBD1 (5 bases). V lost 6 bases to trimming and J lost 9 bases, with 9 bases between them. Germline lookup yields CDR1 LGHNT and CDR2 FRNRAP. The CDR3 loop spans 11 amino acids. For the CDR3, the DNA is TGTGCTAGTGGCTCTACAGGGCCCCAGCATTTT. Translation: CASGSTGPQHF.

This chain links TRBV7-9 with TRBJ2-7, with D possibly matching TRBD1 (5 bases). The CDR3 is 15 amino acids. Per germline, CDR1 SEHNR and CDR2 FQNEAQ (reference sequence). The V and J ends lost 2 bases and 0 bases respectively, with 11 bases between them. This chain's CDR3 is CASSLNSGRSYEQYF. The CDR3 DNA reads TGTGCCAGCAGCTTAAACTCAGGGCGCTCCTACGAGCAGTACTTC.

DNA of the CDR3: TGTGCCAGCAGCGTAGGACAGTGGGGCTCCTATAATTCACCCCTCCACTTT. Its protein is CASSVGQWGSYNSPLHF. The chain recombines TRBV9 with TRBJ1-6, with a tentative D call TRBD1 (5 bases). This CDR3 has 17 residues. Trimming stripped 0 bases from V and 0 bases from J, with 10 bases between. CDR1 and CDR2 from the germline V gene are SGDLS and YYNGEE.

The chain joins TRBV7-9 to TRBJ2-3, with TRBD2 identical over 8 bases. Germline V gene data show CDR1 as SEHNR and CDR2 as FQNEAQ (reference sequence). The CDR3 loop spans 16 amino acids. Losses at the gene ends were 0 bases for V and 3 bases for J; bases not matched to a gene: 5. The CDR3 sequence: CASSLALAGKTDTQYF. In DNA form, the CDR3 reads TGTGCCAGCAGCTTAGCTTTAGCGGGGAAAACAGATACGCAGTATTTT.

The CDR3 coding sequence is TGTGCCAGCAGACCTAGCGGGAGCATGGGTGAGCAGTTCTTC. Its translation is CASRPSGSMGEQFF. This chain joins TRBV6-2 or TRBV6-3 and TRBJ2-1; 10 bases are a match to TRBD2. The CDR3 length is 14 residues. With 6 bases clipped from V and 9 bases from J, the junction kept 8 bases outside the gene matches. Per germline, CDR1 MNHEY and CDR2 SVGEGT.

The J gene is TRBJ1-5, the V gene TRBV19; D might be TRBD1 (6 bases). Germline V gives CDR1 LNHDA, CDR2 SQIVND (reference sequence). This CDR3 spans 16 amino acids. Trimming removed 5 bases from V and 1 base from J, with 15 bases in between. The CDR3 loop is CASSSKGGRSNQPQHF. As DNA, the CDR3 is TGTGCCAGTAGTTCCAAAGGGGGAAGAAGCAATCAGCCCCAGCATTTT.